Sequencing of this TCR beta chain was carried out in a study of technical replicates of blood from several donors. The protocol was immunoSEQ multiplex PCR, while the TCRdb copy is restricted to in-frame clones and leaves out a portion. The data show around 80,000 clones, roughly nine tenths seen once. The V end lost 9 bases, the J end lost 9 bases, and 12 bases lay between the germline ends. The germline V gene has CDR1 MGHRA and CDR2 YSYEKL. This CDR3 region has 11 residues. The clonotype comes from a human donor in good health. Sequenced input: T cells isolated from PBMCs. The rearrangement joins TRBV4-1 to TRBJ2-1, with D tentatively TRBD1 (5 bases). The CDR3 reads CARPWGGEQFF. CDR3 sequence (DNA): TGCGCCAGACCCTGGGGCGGTGAGCAGTTCTTC.